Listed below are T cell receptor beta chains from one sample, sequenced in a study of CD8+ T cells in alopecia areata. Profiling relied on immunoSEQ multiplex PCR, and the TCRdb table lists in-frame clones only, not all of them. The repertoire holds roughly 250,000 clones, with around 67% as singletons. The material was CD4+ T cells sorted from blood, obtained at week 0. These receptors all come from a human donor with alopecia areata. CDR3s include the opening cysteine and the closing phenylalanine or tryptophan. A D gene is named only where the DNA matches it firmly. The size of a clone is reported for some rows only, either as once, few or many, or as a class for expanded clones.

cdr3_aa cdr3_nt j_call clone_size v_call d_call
CASSLAVGQNTGELFF TGTGCCAGCAGCTTGGCCGTAGGACAGAACACCGGGGAGCTGTTTTTT TRBJ2-2 few TRBV5-4 -
CASSRPGGPYYEQYF TGTGCCAGCAGCCGACCTGGGGGACCCTACTACGAGCAGTACTTC TRBJ2-7 few TRBV11-2 -
CAWTRGTGDGNTIYF TGTGCCTGGACCCGGGGGACAGGGGATGGAAACACCATATATTTT TRBJ1-3 - TRBV30 TRBD1
CASTPRGYYNEQFF TGTGCCAGCACCCCGCGTGGGTACTACAATGAGCAGTTCTTC TRBJ2-1 few TRBV6-5 -
CASSFVDTGELFF TGTGCCAGCAGCTTCGTGGACACCGGGGAGCTGTTTTTT TRBJ2-2 - TRBV7-3 -
CSVPGRGNTGELFF TGCAGCGTTCCGGGACGAGGTAACACCGGGGAGCTGTTTTTT TRBJ2-2 - TRBV29-1 -
CAWSTDKNTEAFF TGTGCCTGGAGTACTGACAAGAACACTGAAGCTTTCTTT TRBJ1-1 - TRBV30 -
CASSFLAGNGHNEQFF TGTGCCAGCAGCTTTCTAGCGGGGAATGGGCACAATGAGCAGTTCTTC TRBJ2-1 - TRBV5-6 TRBD2
CASSIGGYEQYF TGTGCCAGTAGTATCGGTGGCTACGAGCAGTACTTC TRBJ2-7 once TRBV19 -
CASSSYLAGGDTQYF TGTGCCAGCAGCTCTTACTTAGCGGGGGGAGATACGCAGTATTTT TRBJ2-3 few TRBV7-2 TRBD2
CAWSEPTGGPETQYF TGTGCCTGGAGTGAGCCGACAGGGGGACCAGAGACCCAGTACTTC TRBJ2-5 few TRBV30 TRBD1
CASSPQTGERETQYF TGTGCCAGCTCACCGCAGACCGGAGAAAGGGAGACCCAGTACTTC TRBJ2-5 - TRBV18 -
CASSPSLRLAKNIQYF TGTGCCAGCAGCCCATCACTCAGACTAGCTAAAAACATTCAGTACTTC TRBJ2-4 - TRBV27 TRBD2
CSGRESEYTQYF TGCAGCGGTCGAGAATCAGAGTATACGCAGTATTTT TRBJ2-3 - TRBV29-1 -
CAWSTQGNSPLHF TGTGCCTGGAGTACACAGGGGAATTCACCCCTCCACTTT TRBJ1-6 - TRBV30 TRBD1
CAWTPTSGGRNEQFF TGTGCCTGGACCCCGACTAGCGGGGGGAGGAATGAGCAGTTCTTC TRBJ2-1 once TRBV30 TRBD2
CAWSYGGDQPQHF TGTGCCTGGAGTTATGGGGGCGATCAGCCCCAGCATTTT TRBJ1-5 once TRBV30 -
CASSSGLRETQYF TGTGCTAGCAGCTCCGGACTAAGGGAGACCCAGTACTTC TRBJ2-5 - TRBV7-7 -
CASSLEQGSGANVLTF TGCGCCAGCAGCTTGGAACAGGGGTCCGGGGCCAACGTCCTGACTTTC TRBJ2-6 - TRBV5-1 TRBD1
CASSLDPDYTEAFF TGTGCCAGCAGCTTAGACCCAGACTACACTGAAGCTTTCTTT TRBJ1-1 - TRBV7-2 -
CASRSTGHQETQYF TGTGCCAGTCGTTCTACCGGACACCAAGAGACCCAGTACTTC TRBJ2-5 few TRBV6-5 -
CASSTGTGETQYF TGTGCCAGCTCCACAGGGACAGGAGAGACCCAGTACTTC TRBJ2-5 - TRBV18 TRBD1
CSVEDGSSYEQYF TGCAGCGTTGAAGACGGCAGCTCCTACGAGCAGTACTTC TRBJ2-7 - TRBV29-1 -
CASSLGGGSHEQYF TGTGCCAGCAGCTTAGGTGGGGGCAGCCACGAGCAGTACTTC TRBJ2-7 - TRBV13 -
CASSLWSSYEQYF TGTGCCAGCAGCTTATGGTCCTCGTACGAGCAGTACTTC TRBJ2-7 - TRBV7-2 -
CASSLGQGDYGYTF TGTGCCAGCTCCCTGGGACAGGGAGACTATGGCTACACCTTC TRBJ1-2 - TRBV18 TRBD1